The sample holds one count of the clone carrying this T cell receptor beta chain. The antigen is unknown. Method: immunoSEQ multiplex PCR; TCRdb's copy keeps in-frame clones and lacks some. The sample has 150,000 to 200,000 clones; 94% are singletons. The CDR3 is 16 amino acids. The V gene's germline CDR1 is SGHVS and CDR2 FQNEAQ. With V trimmed by 4 bases and J by 2 bases, 9 bases remained unmatched. These data come from a study of T cell responses to AZD1222 COVID-19 vaccine. Study findings and constraints: Nearly half of spike-specific TCRs reportedly target variant regions that are unmutated in the B.1.351 and B.1.1.7 variants.

The chain links TRBV7-8 to TRBJ2-7; 9 bases line up with TRBD1. The sequenced sample was peripheral blood, obtained on day 0 of AZD1222 vaccination. This sequence was found in an adult in good health. The CDR3 loop is CASSSLVRDRAYEQYF. DNA for the CDR3: TGTGCCAGCAGCTCTCTAGTCCGGGACAGGGCCTACGAGCAGTACTTC.